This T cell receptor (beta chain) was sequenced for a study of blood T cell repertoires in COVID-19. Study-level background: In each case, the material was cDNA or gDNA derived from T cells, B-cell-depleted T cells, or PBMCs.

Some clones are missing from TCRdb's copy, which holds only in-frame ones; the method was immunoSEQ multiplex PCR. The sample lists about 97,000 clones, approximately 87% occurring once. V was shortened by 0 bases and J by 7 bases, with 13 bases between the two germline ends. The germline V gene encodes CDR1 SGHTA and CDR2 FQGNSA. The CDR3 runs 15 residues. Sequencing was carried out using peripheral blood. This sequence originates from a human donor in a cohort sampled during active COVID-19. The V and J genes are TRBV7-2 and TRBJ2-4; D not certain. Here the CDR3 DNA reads TGTGCCAGCAGCTTAGCGCCGATAGCTGTGAACATTCAGTACTTC. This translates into CASSLAPIAVNIQYF.